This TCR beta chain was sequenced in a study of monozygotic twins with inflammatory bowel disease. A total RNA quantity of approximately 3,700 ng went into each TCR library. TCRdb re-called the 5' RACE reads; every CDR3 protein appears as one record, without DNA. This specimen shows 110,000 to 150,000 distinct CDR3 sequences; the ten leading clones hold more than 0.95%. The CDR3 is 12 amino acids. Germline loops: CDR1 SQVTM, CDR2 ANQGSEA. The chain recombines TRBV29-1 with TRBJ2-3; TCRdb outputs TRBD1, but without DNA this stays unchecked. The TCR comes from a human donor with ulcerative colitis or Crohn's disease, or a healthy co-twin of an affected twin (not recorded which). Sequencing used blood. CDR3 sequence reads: CSDRTGPDTQYF.